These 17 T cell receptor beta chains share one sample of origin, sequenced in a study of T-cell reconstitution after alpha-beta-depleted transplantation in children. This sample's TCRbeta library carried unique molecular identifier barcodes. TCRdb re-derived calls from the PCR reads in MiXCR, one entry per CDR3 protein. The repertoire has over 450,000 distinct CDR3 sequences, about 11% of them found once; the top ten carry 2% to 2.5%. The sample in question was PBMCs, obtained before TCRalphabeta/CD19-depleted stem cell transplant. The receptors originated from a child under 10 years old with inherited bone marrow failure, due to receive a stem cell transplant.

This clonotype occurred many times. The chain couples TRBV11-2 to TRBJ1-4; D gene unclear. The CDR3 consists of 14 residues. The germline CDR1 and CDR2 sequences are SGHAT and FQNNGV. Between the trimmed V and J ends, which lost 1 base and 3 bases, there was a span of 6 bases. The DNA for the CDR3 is TGTGCCAGCAGCTTAGGAACGGCTAATGAAAAACTGTTTTTT. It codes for CASSLGTANEKLFF.

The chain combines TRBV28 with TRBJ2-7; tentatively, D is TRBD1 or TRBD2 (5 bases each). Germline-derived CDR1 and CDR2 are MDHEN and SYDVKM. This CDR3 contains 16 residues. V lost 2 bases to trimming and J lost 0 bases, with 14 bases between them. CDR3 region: CASSLELGTVSYEQYF. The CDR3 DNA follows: TGTGCCAGCAGTTTAGAGTTAGGGACGGTCTCCTACGAGCAGTACTTC.

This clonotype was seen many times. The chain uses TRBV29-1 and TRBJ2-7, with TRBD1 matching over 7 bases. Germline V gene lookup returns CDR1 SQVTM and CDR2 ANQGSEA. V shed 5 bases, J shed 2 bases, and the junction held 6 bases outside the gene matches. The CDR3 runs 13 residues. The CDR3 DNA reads TGCAGCGTTTTAAGGGACAGCGCCTACGAGCAGTACTTC. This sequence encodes CSVLRDSAYEQYF.

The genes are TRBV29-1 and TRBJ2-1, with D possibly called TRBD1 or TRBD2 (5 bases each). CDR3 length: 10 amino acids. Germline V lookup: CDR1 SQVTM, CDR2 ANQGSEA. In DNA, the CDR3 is TGCAGTGTCGGGGCACATGAGCAGTTCTTC. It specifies CSVGAHEQFF.

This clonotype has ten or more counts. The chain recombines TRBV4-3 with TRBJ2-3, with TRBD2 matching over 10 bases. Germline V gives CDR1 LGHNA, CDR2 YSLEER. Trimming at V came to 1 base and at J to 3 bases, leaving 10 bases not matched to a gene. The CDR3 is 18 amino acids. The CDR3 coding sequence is TGCGCCAGCAGCCAAGCTCAGCTAGCGGGAGAGAAGACAGATACGCAGTATTTT. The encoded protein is CASSQAQLAGEKTDTQYF.

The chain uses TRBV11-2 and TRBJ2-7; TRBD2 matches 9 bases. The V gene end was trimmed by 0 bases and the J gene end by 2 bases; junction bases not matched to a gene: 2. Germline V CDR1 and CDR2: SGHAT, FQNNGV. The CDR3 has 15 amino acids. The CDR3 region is CASSLEPSGTYEQYF. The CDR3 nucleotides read TGTGCCAGCAGCTTAGAACCTAGCGGGACCTACGAGCAGTACTTC.

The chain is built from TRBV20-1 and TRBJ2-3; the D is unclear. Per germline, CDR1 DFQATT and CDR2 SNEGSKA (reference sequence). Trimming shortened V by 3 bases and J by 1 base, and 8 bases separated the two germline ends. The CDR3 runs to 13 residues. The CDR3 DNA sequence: TGCAGTGCTAGGGAGACGGGCACAGATACGCAGTATTTT. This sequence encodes CSARETGTDTQYF.

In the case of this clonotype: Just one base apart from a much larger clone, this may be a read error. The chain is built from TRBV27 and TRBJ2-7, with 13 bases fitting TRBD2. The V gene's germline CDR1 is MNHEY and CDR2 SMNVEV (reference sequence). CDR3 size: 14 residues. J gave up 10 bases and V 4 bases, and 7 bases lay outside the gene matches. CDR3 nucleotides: TGTGCCAGCAGTTCCAGGACTAGCGGGAGCGACCAGTACTTC. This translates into CASSSRTSGSDQYF.

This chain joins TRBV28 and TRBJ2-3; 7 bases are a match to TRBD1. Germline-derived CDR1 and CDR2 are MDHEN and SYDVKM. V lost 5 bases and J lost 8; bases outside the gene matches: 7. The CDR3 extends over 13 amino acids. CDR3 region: CASSPDRDGTQYF. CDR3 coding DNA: TGTGCCAGCAGTCCCGACAGGGATGGTACGCAGTATTTT.

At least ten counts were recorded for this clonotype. CDR3 sequence reads: CASSESTNYGYTF. DNA for the CDR3: TGCGCCAGCAGTGAGTCGACTAACTATGGCTACACCTTC. The chain employs TRBV10-1 and TRBJ1-2; D gene ambiguous. Deletions cut 0 bases from V and 0 bases from J, with 2 bases between. The CDR3 has 13 amino acids. CDR1 WNHNN and CDR2 SYGVQD come from the germline V gene (reference sequence).

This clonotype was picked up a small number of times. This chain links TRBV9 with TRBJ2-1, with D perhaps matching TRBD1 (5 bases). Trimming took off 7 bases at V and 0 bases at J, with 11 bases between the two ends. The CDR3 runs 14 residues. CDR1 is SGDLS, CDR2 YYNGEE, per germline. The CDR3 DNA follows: TGTGCCAGCGACAGTGACCCCTCCTACAATGAGCAGTTCTTC. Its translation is CASDSDPSYNEQFF.

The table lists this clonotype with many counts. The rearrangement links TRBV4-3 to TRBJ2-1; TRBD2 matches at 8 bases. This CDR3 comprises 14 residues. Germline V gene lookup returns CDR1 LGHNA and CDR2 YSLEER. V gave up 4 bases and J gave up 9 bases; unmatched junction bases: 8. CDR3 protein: CASSPGGRSGEQFF. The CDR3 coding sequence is TGCGCCAGCAGCCCCGGCGGGAGGTCTGGTGAGCAGTTCTTC.

CDR3 in amino acids: CASRDYRGSGANVLTF. As DNA, the CDR3 is TGTGCCAGCAGAGACTACAGGGGCTCTGGGGCCAACGTCCTGACTTTC. The chain employs TRBV6-1 and TRBJ2-6; 7 nucleotides line up with TRBD1. Germline loops: CDR1 MNHNS, CDR2 SASEGT. V lost 6 bases and J lost 0; bases outside the gene matches: 5. The CDR3 runs 16 residues.

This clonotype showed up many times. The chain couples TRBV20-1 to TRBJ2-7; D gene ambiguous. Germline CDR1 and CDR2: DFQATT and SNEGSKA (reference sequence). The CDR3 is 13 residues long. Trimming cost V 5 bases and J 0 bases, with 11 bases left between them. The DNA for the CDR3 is TGCAGTGCTGCCGGAGAGAGCTCCTACGAGCAGTACTTC. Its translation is CSAAGESSYEQYF.

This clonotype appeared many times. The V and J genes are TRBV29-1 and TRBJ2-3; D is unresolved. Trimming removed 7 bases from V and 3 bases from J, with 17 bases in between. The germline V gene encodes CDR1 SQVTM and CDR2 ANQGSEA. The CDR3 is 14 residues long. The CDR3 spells CSGEQPVGTDTQYF. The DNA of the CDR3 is TGCAGCGGAGAGCAACCGGTGGGGACAGATACGCAGTATTTT.

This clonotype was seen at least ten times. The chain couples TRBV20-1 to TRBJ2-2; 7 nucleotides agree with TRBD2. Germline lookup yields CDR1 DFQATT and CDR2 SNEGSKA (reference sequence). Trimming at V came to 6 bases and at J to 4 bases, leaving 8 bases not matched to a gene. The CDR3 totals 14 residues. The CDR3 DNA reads TGCAGTGCGCCCCTAGCGGAACTCACCGGGGAGCTGTTTTTT. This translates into CSAPLAELTGELFF.

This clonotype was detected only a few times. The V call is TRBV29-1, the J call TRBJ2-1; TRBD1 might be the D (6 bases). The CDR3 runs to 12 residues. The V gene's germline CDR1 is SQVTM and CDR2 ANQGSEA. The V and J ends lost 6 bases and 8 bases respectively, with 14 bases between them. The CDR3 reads CSVIDRFDEQFF. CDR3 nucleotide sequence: TGCAGCGTCATCGACAGGTTCGATGAGCAGTTCTTC.